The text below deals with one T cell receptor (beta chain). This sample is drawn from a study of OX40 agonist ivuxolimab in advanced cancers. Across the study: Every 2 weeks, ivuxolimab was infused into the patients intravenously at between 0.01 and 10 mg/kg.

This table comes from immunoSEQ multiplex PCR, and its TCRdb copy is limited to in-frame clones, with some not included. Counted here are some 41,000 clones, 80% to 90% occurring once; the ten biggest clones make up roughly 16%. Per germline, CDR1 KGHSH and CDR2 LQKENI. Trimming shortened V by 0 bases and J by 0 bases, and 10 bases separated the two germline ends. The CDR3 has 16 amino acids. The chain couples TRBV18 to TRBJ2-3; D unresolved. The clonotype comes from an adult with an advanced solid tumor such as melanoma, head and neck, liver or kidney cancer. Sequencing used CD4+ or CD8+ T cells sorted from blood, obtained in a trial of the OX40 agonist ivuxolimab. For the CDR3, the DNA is TGTGCCAGCTCACCACCGGTGAGCCGGAGCACAGATACGCAGTATTTT. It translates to CASSPPVSRSTDTQYF.